Following are 19 T cell receptor beta chains from one sample sequenced in a study of CD8 T cells in ankylosing spondylitis. One entry per CDR3 protein results from TCRdb running MiXCR on the 5' RACE reads. The profile shows around 150,000 distinct CDR3 sequences, 15% to 20% of them singletons. Source material: blood, either unsorted or a sorted T cell fraction (not recorded which). The receptors here all came from a male donor with ankylosing spondylitis or in good health (not recorded which).

This clonotype has a count of ten or more. The DNA of the CDR3 is TGCGCCAGCAGCTTGGCAGACCGCAATGAGCAGTTCTTC. It is translated as CASSLADRNEQFF. The chain links TRBV5-1 to TRBJ2-1; D gene unclear. Germline V lookup: CDR1 SGHRS, CDR2 YFSETQ. The CDR3 loop spans 13 amino acids. V lost 0 bases, J lost 6 bases, and 7 bases lay in between.

This chain uses TRBV6-2 or TRBV6-3 with TRBJ2-1, with 8 bases that match TRBD2. This CDR3 is 23 amino acids long. Trimming took 0 bases from V and 7 from J; bases not matched to a gene: 29. Germline lookup yields CDR1 MNHEY and CDR2 SVGEGT. CDR3 region: CASSYSKPLLSGSRYRQDNEQFF. Written as DNA, the CDR3 is TGTGCCAGCAGTTACTCGAAGCCCCTTTTGAGCGGGAGTCGGTATAGACAAGATAATGAGCAGTTCTTC.

This clonotype was seen repeatedly, ten times or more. The V gene is TRBV6-2 or TRBV6-3, the J gene TRBJ2-7, with 9 nucleotides matching TRBD2. The CDR3 spans 15 residues. The germline V gene has CDR1 MNHEY and CDR2 SVGEGT. V shed 0 bases, J shed 4 bases, and the junction held 4 bases outside the gene matches. CDR3 residues: CASSYSSTSGYEQYF. The CDR3 DNA sequence: TGTGCCAGCAGTTACTCGTCGACTAGCGGATACGAGCAGTACTTC.

This clonotype was counted a few times. CDR3 residues: CASSLSDNGVTEAFF. In DNA, the CDR3 is TGTGCCAGCAGTCTAAGTGACAACGGGGTCACTGAAGCTTTCTTT. The chain links TRBV28 to TRBJ1-1; D gene ambiguous. The CDR3 is made up of 15 amino acids. CDR1 and CDR2 from the germline V gene are MDHEN and SYDVKM. Trimming cost V 5 bases and J 4 bases, with 17 bases left between them.

At least ten counts were recorded for this clonotype. The rearrangement links TRBV29-1 to TRBJ2-3, with D perhaps TRBD1 or TRBD2 (5 bases each). The germline gives CDR1 SQVTM, CDR2 ANQGSEA. Trimming removed 7 bases from V and 6 bases from J, with 17 bases in between. The CDR3 is 13 residues long. The CDR3 sequence: CSGSGANTDTQYF. In nucleotides, the CDR3 is TGCAGCGGATCCGGGGCCAACACGGATACGCAGTATTTT.

This clonotype has more than one count but fewer than ten. This chain links TRBV7-2 with TRBJ2-7; TRBD1 might be the D (5 bases). This CDR3 has 15 residues. V was shortened by 2 bases and J by 3 bases, with 14 bases between the two germline ends. Per the germline V gene, CDR1 is SGHTA and CDR2 is FQGNSA. The DNA for the CDR3 is TGTGCCAGCAGCTTACCGCAGGGTCTGGGCTACGAGCAGTACTTC. Protein product: CASSLPQGLGYEQYF.

This clonotype has a count of ten or more. The CDR3 nucleotides read TGCGCCAGCAGCCCCCTTGGCCGGCCTAATGAAAAACTGTTTTTT. The encoded protein is CASSPLGRPNEKLFF. The chain recombines TRBV5-1 with TRBJ1-4; no firm D call. Germline V gives CDR1 SGHRS, CDR2 YFSETQ. This CDR3 region has 15 residues. V dropped 4 bases and J dropped 3 bases, with 13 bases sitting between them.

This clonotype showed up many times. The chain links TRBV5-1 to TRBJ1-6, with D tentatively TRBD1 (6 bases). The CDR3 extends over 14 amino acids. Looked up from germline, CDR1 is SGHRS and CDR2 is YFSETQ. Trimming stripped 3 bases from V and 7 bases from J, with 11 bases between. The CDR3 DNA sequence: TGCGCCAGCAGCTCTCGGGACACCAATTCACCCCTCCACTTT. Protein: CASSSRDTNSPLHF.

This clonotype turned up a few times. The J gene is TRBJ2-1, the V gene TRBV7-9; D possibly corresponds to TRBD2 (7 bases). This CDR3 is built from 15 residues. From germline, CDR1 is SEHNR and CDR2 FQNEAQ (reference sequence). Deletions cut 7 bases from V and 4 bases from J, with 17 bases between. Here the CDR3 reads CASTRRGAGYNEQFF. The CDR3 bases are TGTGCCAGCACCAGACGGGGGGCAGGTTACAATGAGCAGTTCTTC. Based on the CDR3 plus reference TRBV7-9 and TRBJ2-1, the full variable domain is DTGVSQNPRHKITKRGQNVTFRCDPISEHNRLYWYRQTLGQGPEFLTYFQNEAQLEKSRLLSDRFSAERPKGSFSTLEIQRTEQGDSAMYLCASTRRGAGYNEQFFGPGTRLTVL.

This clonotype was observed many times. The chain links TRBV5-1 to TRBJ1-2; 8 positions match TRBD1. Germline V gene sequence: CDR1 SGHRS, CDR2 YFSETQ. This CDR3 comprises 13 residues. V dropped 4 bases and J dropped 8; count of bases not matched to a gene: 7. The CDR3 DNA reads as TGCGCCAGCAGCCGTGCAGGGGGCTTCGGCTACACCTTC. This sequence encodes CASSRAGGFGYTF.

This clonotype was counted ten times or more. The DNA of the CDR3 is TGTGCCAGCACCGAGACTAGCGGGAGTCGGAATGAGCAGTTCTTC. Translating gives CASTETSGSRNEQFF. V gene TRBV6-1 combines with J gene TRBJ2-1; 12 bases are a match to TRBD2. V was pared by 7 bases and J by 7 bases, with 8 bases of the junction left unmatched. The germline V gene encodes CDR1 MNHNS and CDR2 SASEGT. This CDR3 region has 15 residues.

The V call is TRBV5-4, the J call TRBJ2-1, with D hard to call. In germline, CDR1 is SGHNT, CDR2 YYREEE (reference sequence). Trimming pared 3 bases from V and 8 bases from J, leaving 9 bases between. The CDR3 has 12 residues. The chain's CDR3 is CASSSAGHEQFF. DNA of the CDR3: TGTGCCAGCAGCTCCGCCGGTCATGAGCAGTTCTTC.

Only a few counts were recorded for this clonotype. This rearrangement joins TRBV7-2 to TRBJ1-4; the D is unclear. The CDR3 is 13 amino acids. Looked up from germline, CDR1 is SGHTA and CDR2 is FQGNSA. V was shortened by 3 bases and J by 8 bases, with 10 bases between the two germline ends. The CDR3 here is CASSFGRREKLFF. CDR3 bases: TGTGCCAGCAGCTTCGGACGCAGGGAAAAACTGTTTTTT.

This clonotype was counted ten times or more. This chain connects TRBV7-9 to TRBJ1-6; D is uncertain. The V end lost 1 base, the J end lost 10 bases, and 5 bases lay between the germline ends. The CDR3 is made up of 12 amino acids. The germline V gene encodes CDR1 SEHNR and CDR2 FQNEAQ (reference sequence). The CDR3 sequence is CASSLGGSPLHF. The CDR3 DNA sequence: TGTGCCAGCAGCTTAGGGGGATCACCCCTCCACTTT. The full variable domain, in which reference TRBV7-9 and TRBJ1-6 provide the parts outside the CDR3, is DTGVSQNPRHKITKRGQNVTFRCDPISEHNRLYWYRQTLGQGPEFLTYFQNEAQLEKSRLLSDRFSAERPKGSFSTLEIQRTEQGDSAMYLCASSLGGSPLHFGNGTRLTVT.

This chain joins TRBV9 and TRBJ2-3; D is uncertain. CDR1 is SGDLS, CDR2 YYNGEE, per germline. With 0 bases removed from V and 0 bases from J, the gap between germline ends came to 11 bases. This CDR3 comprises 16 residues. This CDR3 reads CASSVVGLVSTDTQYF. The CDR3 DNA is TGTGCCAGCAGCGTAGTGGGTTTAGTGAGCACAGATACGCAGTATTTT. The full variable domain, in which reference TRBV9 and TRBJ2-3 provide the parts outside the CDR3, is DSGVTQTPKHLITATGQRVTLRCSPRSGDLSVYWYQQSLDQGLQFLIQYYNGEERAKGNILERFSAQQFPDLHSELNLSSLELGDSALYFCASSVVGLVSTDTQYFGPGTRLTVL.

This clonotype was detected a few times. The genes are TRBV20-1 and TRBJ2-7; TRBD1 matches 7 bases. This CDR3 comprises 14 residues. Germline lookup yields CDR1 DFQATT and CDR2 SNEGSKA (reference sequence). Unmatched junction bases numbered 5, after V lost 1 base and J lost 2 bases. Here the CDR3 DNA reads TGCAGTGCTAGAGGGACAGGTACGACCTACGAGCAGTACTTC. Its translation: CSARGTGTTYEQYF.

This clonotype was seen at least ten times. The chain has TRBV6-1 and TRBJ2-2, with D maybe TRBD2 (5 bases). This CDR3 has 15 amino acids. V was clipped by 6 bases and J by 5 bases, with 16 bases between them. Per the germline V gene, CDR1 is MNHNS and CDR2 is SASEGT. The CDR3 DNA is TGTGCCAGCAGATCCCCAGCGGCTGGAACCGGGGAGCTGTTTTTT. This encodes CASRSPAAGTGELFF.

This clonotype showed up just a few times. The chain has TRBV20-1 and TRBJ2-5; TRBD2 agrees at 7 bases. CDR1 and CDR2 (germline): DFQATT, SNEGSKA (reference sequence). This CDR3 is built from 18 residues. The V and J ends lost 6 bases and 2 bases, in that order; junction bases with no gene match: 21. CDR3 protein: CSAARPAGLGGGQETQYF. The CDR3 region has the DNA TGCAGTGCCGCCAGGCCCGCAGGGTTGGGGGGGGGTCAAGAGACCCAGTACTTC.

The chain joins TRBV18 to TRBJ1-1, with 7 bases fitting TRBD1. The trim removed 4 bases at V and 3 bases at J, leaving 5 bases unmatched. Germline CDR1 reads KGHSH; CDR2 reads LQKENI. The CDR3 has 14 residues. The CDR3 sequence is CASSRQGLDTEAFF. The CDR3 DNA follows: TGTGCCAGCTCACGACAGGGATTAGACACTGAAGCTTTCTTT.